A selection of T cell receptor beta chains follows, all from one sample in a study of shared clonotypes between healthy human individuals. The data were produced by immunoSEQ multiplex PCR, yet TCRdb's version contains in-frame clones alone and is incomplete. This sample carries nearly 2 million clones, about 95% of them seen once, and the ten largest clones take 1.2%. Sequencing was carried out using naive CD8+ T cells sorted from blood. The receptor source for this set is a man aged 18 to 29 in good health. CDR3s include the opening cysteine and the closing phenylalanine or tryptophan. A D gene is named only where the DNA matches it firmly. Clone sizes are given selectively: once, few, many, or a class where the clone is expanded.

CDR3 protein,CDR3 DNA,V gene,J gene,CDR3 length,clone size,D gene
CANTGAANFGSGNTIYF,TGCGCCAACACGGGGGCAGCCAACTTTGGGTCTGGAAACACCATATATTTT,TRBV23-1,TRBJ1-3,17,-,-
CASSRQGVAEAFF,TGTGCCAGCAGCCGACAGGGGGTCGCTGAAGCTTTCTTT,TRBV7-9,TRBJ1-1,13,-,TRBD1
CASSIDPNYNEQFF,TGTGCCAGTAGTATAGATCCGAATTACAATGAGCAGTTCTTC,TRBV19,TRBJ2-1,14,-,-
CASSLTGGDTEAFF,TGTGCCAGCAGCTTGACAGGGGGCGACACTGAAGCTTTCTTT,TRBV9,TRBJ1-1,14,-,TRBD1
CASSEVTELQDEQFF,TGTGCCAGCAGTGAGGTGACGGAACTACAGGATGAGCAGTTCTTC,TRBV2,TRBJ2-1,15,once,-
CASSIGTVSGANVLTF,TGTGCCAGCAGCATCGGGACTGTCTCTGGGGCCAACGTCCTGACTTTC,TRBV27,TRBJ2-6,16,-,-
CASSLGQEISGNTIYF,TGCGCCAGCAGCTTGGGGCAGGAAATCTCTGGAAACACCATATATTTT,TRBV5-1,TRBJ1-3,16,-,-
CASSEVGTLQPQHF,TGTGCCAGCAGTGAAGTGGGGACGCTGCAGCCCCAGCATTTT,TRBV25-1,TRBJ1-5,14,-,-
CASSLRGRGPQETQYF,TGTGCCAGCAGCCTGAGGGGGAGGGGCCCCCAAGAGACCCAGTACTTC,TRBV11-1,TRBJ2-5,16,-,-
CASSEIIQGRFIF,TGTGCCAGCAGTGAGATTATACAGGGTCGTTTCATCTTC,TRBV2,TRBJ2-7,13,-,-
CASSLVGSGAGLFF,TGTGCCAGCAGCTTAGTTGGGTCGGGGGCTGGACTGTTTTTT,TRBV7-8,TRBJ1-4,14,-,-
CASSPSGTSAYNEQFF,TGTGCCAGCAGCCCCTCCGGGACTAGCGCTTACAATGAGCAGTTCTTC,TRBV7-9,TRBJ2-1,16,-,TRBD2
CASSLDVNTEAFF,TGTGCCAGCAGCTTAGATGTGAACACTGAAGCTTTCTTT,TRBV7-8,TRBJ1-1,13,-,-
CASSFGNYNEQFF,TGTGCCAGCAGTTTCGGGAACTACAATGAGCAGTTCTTC,TRBV27,TRBJ2-1,13,-,-
CSVEDQALENIQYF,TGCAGCGTTGAAGATCAGGCCCTTGAAAACATTCAGTACTTC,TRBV29-1,TRBJ2-4,14,-,-
CASTSRGYDGYTF,TGTGCCAGCACCTCGAGGGGTTACGATGGCTACACCTTC,TRBV11-2,TRBJ1-2,13,-,-
CASRAGSSYEQYF,TGTGCCAGCAGGGCGGGGAGCTCCTACGAGCAGTACTTC,TRBV2,TRBJ2-7,13,-,-
CASSPGESYEQYF,TGTGCCAGCTCACCGGGGGAGTCCTACGAGCAGTACTTC,TRBV18,TRBJ2-7,13,-,-
CASSLAPGLAVTGELFF,TGTGCCAGCAGCTTAGCCCCGGGACTAGCAGTCACCGGGGAGCTGTTTTTT,TRBV11-2,TRBJ2-2,17,once,TRBD2
CASNVGEGPIYEQYF,TGTGCCAGCAATGTGGGTGAGGGGCCGATTTACGAGCAGTACTTC,TRBV27,TRBJ2-7,15,-,-
CASSMGPFYGYTF,TGTGCCAGCAGTATGGGACCTTTCTATGGCTACACCTTC,TRBV6-1,TRBJ1-2,13,-,-
CASSMVGNTEAFF,TGTGCCAGTAGTATGGTGGGGAACACTGAAGCTTTCTTT,TRBV19,TRBJ1-1,13,few,-
CASSPGLAGFEDTQYF,TGTGCCAGCAGTCCCGGACTAGCGGGATTTGAAGATACGCAGTATTTT,TRBV27,TRBJ2-3,16,-,TRBD2
CAWSVPEGPIDEKLFF,TGTGCCTGGAGTGTACCCGAAGGGCCAATAGATGAAAAACTGTTTTTT,TRBV30,TRBJ1-4,16,-,-
CASSQEAGWVAANVLTF,TGCGCCAGCAGCCAAGAAGCTGGTTGGGTGGCGGCCAACGTCCTGACTTTC,TRBV4-3,TRBJ2-6,17,-,-
CASSLTGGEQYF,TGTGCCAGCAGCTTAACAGGGGGCGAGCAGTACTTC,TRBV7-9,TRBJ2-7,12,few,TRBD1
CASSLGRADTQYF,TGTGCCAGCAGCTTAGGCAGGGCGGATACGCAGTATTTT,TRBV5-4,TRBJ2-3,13,-,-
CASSIPRYNEQFF,TGTGCCAGTAGTATCCCCAGATACAATGAGCAGTTCTTC,TRBV19,TRBJ2-1,13,-,-
CASSLDSGPVSAPF,TGTGCCAGCAGCTTGGATTCCGGGCCGGTTTCGGCCCCTTTC,TRBV5-4,TRBJ1-2,14,-,-
CASSLALSGTGGDEQYF,TGTGCCAGCAGCTTAGCGTTATCCGGGACAGGGGGCGACGAGCAGTACTTC,TRBV7-9,TRBJ2-7,17,-,TRBD1
CASSQGAAEINNQPQHF,TGCGCCAGCAGCCAAGGCGCGGCGGAAATCAACAATCAGCCCCAGCATTTT,TRBV4-1,TRBJ1-5,17,-,-
CASSLLGTGHGYTF,TGTGCCAGCAGCTTACTAGGGACAGGGCATGGCTACACCTTC,TRBV7-2,TRBJ1-2,14,once,TRBD1
CASSFPPPTVSSYNSPLHF,TGTGCCAGCAGTTTTCCCCCCCCAACAGTGAGCTCCTATAATTCACCCCTCCACTTT,TRBV28,TRBJ1-6,19,-,-
CASSHSSVSSYEQYF,TGTGCCAGCAGCCATTCTAGTGTGAGCTCCTACGAGCAGTACTTC,TRBV7-8,TRBJ2-7,15,-,-
CASSLGPPGPDLTYEQYF,TGCGCCAGCAGCTTGGGACCTCCGGGTCCCGACTTGACCTACGAGCAGTACTTC,TRBV5-1,TRBJ2-7,18,-,-
CASSEVDVYSESTGELFF,TGTGCCAGCAGTGAAGTGGACGTATACTCCGAATCGACCGGGGAGCTGTTTTTT,TRBV2,TRBJ2-2,18,-,-
CASSYFGGQYEQYF,TGTGCCAGCAGTTACTTCGGGGGGCAGTACGAGCAGTACTTC,TRBV6-5,TRBJ2-7,14,-,-
CASSIPWDRPDYGYTF,TGTGCCAGTAGTATCCCATGGGACCGTCCCGACTATGGCTACACCTTC,TRBV19,TRBJ1-2,16,-,-
CASSPQTTGSYNEQFF,TGTGCCAGCAGCCCTCAAACTACGGGCTCCTACAATGAGCAGTTCTTC,TRBV14,TRBJ2-1,16,-,-
CASSPAPSGSMVYEQYF,TGTGCCAGCAGCCCAGCTCCTAGCGGGAGTATGGTCTACGAGCAGTACTTC,TRBV11-2,TRBJ2-7,17,-,TRBD2
CASSLWAATNEKLFF,TGTGCCAGCAGCTTATGGGCTGCAACTAATGAAAAACTGTTTTTT,TRBV5-6,TRBJ1-4,15,once,-
CASSSLTGGPSDTQYF,TGTGCCAGCAGCTCCCTAACGGGGGGGCCGTCAGATACGCAGTATTTT,TRBV13,TRBJ2-3,16,-,TRBD2
CASSREVAEAYNEQFF,TGCGCCAGCAGCCGGGAGGTAGCGGAGGCCTACAATGAGCAGTTCTTC,TRBV4-1,TRBJ2-1,16,-,-
CASSSARLNNEQFF,TGTGCCAGCAGCTCAGCCCGACTTAACAATGAGCAGTTCTTC,TRBV9,TRBJ2-1,14,-,-
CASIGAVFNEQFF,TGTGCCAGCATAGGAGCGGTATTCAATGAGCAGTTCTTC,TRBV2,TRBJ2-1,13,-,-
CASSVGMGSYEQYF,TGTGCCAGCAGCGTAGGTATGGGCTCCTACGAGCAGTACTTC,TRBV9,TRBJ2-7,14,-,-